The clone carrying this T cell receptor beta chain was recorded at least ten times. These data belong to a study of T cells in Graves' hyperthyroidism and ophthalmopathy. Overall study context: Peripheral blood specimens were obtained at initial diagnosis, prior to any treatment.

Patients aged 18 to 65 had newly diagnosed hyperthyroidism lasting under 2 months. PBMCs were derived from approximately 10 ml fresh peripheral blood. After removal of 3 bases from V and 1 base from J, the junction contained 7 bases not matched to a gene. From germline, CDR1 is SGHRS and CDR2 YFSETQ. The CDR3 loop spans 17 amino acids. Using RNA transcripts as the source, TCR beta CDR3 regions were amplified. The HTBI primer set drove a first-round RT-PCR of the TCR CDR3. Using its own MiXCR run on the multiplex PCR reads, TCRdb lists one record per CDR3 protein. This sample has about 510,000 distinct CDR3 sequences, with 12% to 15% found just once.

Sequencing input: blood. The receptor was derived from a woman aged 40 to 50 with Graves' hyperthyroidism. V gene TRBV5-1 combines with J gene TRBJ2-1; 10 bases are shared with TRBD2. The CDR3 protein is CASSSLAGEGSYNEQFF. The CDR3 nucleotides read TGCGCCAGCAGCTCGCTAGCGGGAGAGGGATCCTACAATGAGCAGTTCTTC.